One and the same sample provided the 28 T cell receptor beta chains below, sequenced in a study of blood T cell repertoires in COVID-19. Method: immunoSEQ multiplex PCR; TCRdb's copy keeps in-frame clones and lacks some. The table includes about 63,000 clones, about 83% detected once. Source material: peripheral blood. Source of these receptors: a woman of 80 years or more with acute or convalescent COVID-19.

The chain joins TRBV5-1 to TRBJ2-5; D is perhaps TRBD2 (5 bases). Germline V gene data show CDR1 as SGHRS and CDR2 as YFSETQ. This CDR3 is 15 amino acids long. V gave up 1 base and J gave up 5 bases, with 15 bases separating them. CDR3 coding DNA: TGCGCCAGCAGCTTGAGTAACGGGGATGTGGAGACCCAGTACTTC. It translates to CASSLSNGDVETQYF.

The genes are TRBV6-5 and TRBJ1-2, with D maybe TRBD1 (6 bases). Trimming left V 2 bases short and J 3 bases short, with 10 bases between. The CDR3 is 14 residues long. Per the germline V gene, CDR1 is MNHEY and CDR2 is SVGAGI. The CDR3, as DNA: TGTGCCAGCAGTTACCGGGACAAATACTATGGCTACACCTTC. This sequence encodes CASSYRDKYYGYTF.

The V call is TRBV5-1, the J call TRBJ1-5; weak D call: TRBD1 (6 bases). V was cut by 3 bases and J by 0 bases, with 10 bases left in between. Germline V gene lookup returns CDR1 SGHRS and CDR2 YFSETQ. The CDR3 loop spans 15 amino acids. CDR3 DNA: TGCGCCAGCAGCTGGACAGACCCTAGCAATCAGCCCCAGCATTTT. This codes for CASSWTDPSNQPQHF.

This clone is a singleton in its sample. The chain links TRBV2 to TRBJ1-2, with TRBD1 matching 8 bases. Germline loops: CDR1 SNHLY, CDR2 FYNNEI. J gave up 6 bases and V 5 bases, and 8 bases lay outside the gene matches. The length of the CDR3 is 14 residues. CDR3: CASSLNGQGNGYTF. The CDR3 bases are TGTGCCAGCAGTCTGAACGGACAGGGAAATGGCTACACCTTC.

The V and J genes are TRBV18 and TRBJ1-1; 8 bases align to TRBD1. V dropped 10 bases and J dropped 0; count of bases not matched to a gene: 4. This CDR3 is 13 amino acids long. Germline V CDR1 and CDR2: KGHSH, LQKENI. CDR3 in amino acids: CATGQGMNTEAFF. The CDR3 DNA reads TGTGCCACCGGACAGGGAATGAACACTGAAGCTTTCTTT.

The chain carries TRBV5-1 and TRBJ2-2; 9 nucleotides agree with TRBD2. CDR1 SGHRS and CDR2 YFSETQ come from the germline V gene. The CDR3 is made up of 17 amino acids. With V trimmed by 7 bases and J by 5 bases, 15 bases remained unmatched. The chain's CDR3 is CASLRTRGGAGTGELFF. The CDR3 nucleotides read TGCGCCAGCCTTAGGACTCGCGGGGGGGCCGGAACCGGGGAGCTGTTTTTT.

This chain links TRBV27 with TRBJ2-7, with 15 nucleotides matching TRBD2. The CDR3 runs 16 residues. Trimming cost V 5 bases and J 3 bases; bases outside gene matches: 5. CDR1 is MNHEY, CDR2 SMNVEV, per germline (reference sequence). Here the CDR3 reads CASSRGTSGGHYEQYF. CDR3 nucleotide sequence: TGTGCCAGCAGTCGAGGGACTAGCGGGGGGCACTACGAGCAGTACTTC.

The rearrangement joins TRBV11-2 to TRBJ2-7, with a tentative D call TRBD1 (6 bases). This CDR3 region has 14 residues. V was shortened by 2 bases and J by 6 bases, with 14 bases between the two germline ends. Germline-derived CDR1 and CDR2 are SGHAT and FQNNGV. The CDR3 coding sequence is TGTGCCAGCAGCTTATACAGGGTCCCTCTCGAGCAGTACTTC. Protein: CASSLYRVPLEQYF.

The genes are TRBV23-1 and TRBJ2-3, with 8 bases matching TRBD1. TRBV23-1 has ORF status, its function being uncertain. This CDR3 comprises 15 residues. Trimming cost V 6 bases and J 2 bases; bases outside gene matches: 7. Here the CDR3 reads CASRTGEGTTDTQYF. The DNA of the CDR3 is TGCGCCAGCAGGACAGGGGAAGGGACCACAGATACGCAGTATTTT.

The rearrangement uses TRBV7-9 and TRBJ1-2; the D is unclear. CDR1 and CDR2 (germline): SEHNR, FQNEAQ (reference sequence). The CDR3 consists of 11 residues. Deletions cut 4 bases from V and 8 bases from J, with 8 bases between. CDR3 amino acids: CASSSSEGYTF. The CDR3 DNA follows: TGTGCCAGCAGCTCTAGCGAGGGCTACACCTTC.

The chain combines TRBV12-5 with TRBJ1-5; D is possibly TRBD1 (5 bases). V was clipped by 7 bases and J by 2 bases, with 12 bases between them. The CDR3 spans 14 residues. The V gene's germline CDR1 is LGHNT and CDR2 FRNRAP. CDR3: CASAPSGGNQPQHF. CDR3 coding DNA: TGTGCTAGTGCCCCCTCGGGGGGCAATCAGCCCCAGCATTTT.

The chain is built from TRBV7-9 and TRBJ2-1; 8 nucleotides agree with TRBD2. The junction had 4 bases not matched to a gene; V was cut back by 4 bases and J by 2 bases. The CDR3 is 15 residues long. Germline assignment: CDR1 SEHNR and CDR2 FQNEAQ (reference sequence). Here the CDR3 reads CASSSGTRAYNEQFF. In nucleotides, the CDR3 is TGTGCCAGCAGCTCAGGGACTAGGGCCTACAATGAGCAGTTCTTC.

Only one count was recorded for this clone. This rearrangement joins TRBV5-1 to TRBJ2-2; D possibly corresponds to TRBD1 (5 bases). V dropped 0 bases and J dropped 4 bases, with 13 bases sitting between them. The germline gives CDR1 SGHRS, CDR2 YFSETQ. This CDR3 is built from 16 residues. The CDR3 spells CASSLESVQGTGELFF. DNA of the CDR3: TGCGCCAGCAGCTTGGAATCGGTCCAGGGCACCGGGGAGCTGTTTTTT.

The chain carries TRBV5-1 and TRBJ1-4, with 11 bases identical to TRBD1. V shed 4 bases, J shed 2 bases, and the junction held 1 base outside the gene matches. Germline V gene lookup returns CDR1 SGHRS and CDR2 YFSETQ. There are 15 residues in the CDR3. The CDR3 nucleotides read TGCGCCAGCAGCGGACAGGGGGCGACTAATGAAAAACTGTTTTTT. Its protein product is CASSGQGATNEKLFF. Variable domain in full (rest from reference TRBV5-1 and TRBJ1-4): KAGVTQTPRYLIKTRGQQVTLSCSPISGHRSVSWYQQTPGQGLQFLFEYFSETQRNKGNFPGRFSGRQFSNSRSEMNVSTLELGDSALYLCASSGQGATNEKLFFGSGTQLSVL.

The chain joins TRBV5-8 to TRBJ2-1, with D hard to call. Germline lookup yields CDR1 SGHTS and CDR2 YDEGEE. CDR3 size: 12 residues. Trimming took off 7 bases at V and 8 bases at J, with 13 bases between the two ends. CDR3 sequence reads: CASVVASDEQFF. The DNA of the CDR3 is TGTGCCAGCGTAGTCGCTTCCGATGAGCAGTTCTTC.

The rearrangement links TRBV29-1 to TRBJ1-2, with D possibly TRBD1 on 6 matching bases. Trimming left V 7 bases short and J 4 bases short, with 16 bases between. CDR1 and CDR2 from the germline V gene are SQVTM and ANQGSEA. The CDR3 is 13 residues long. The CDR3 nucleotides are TGCAGCGCTCGCGGGGGAGGGGGCTATGGCTACACCTTC. It encodes CSARGGGGYGYTF.

V is TRBV5-1 and J is TRBJ2-2, with TRBD1 identical over 7 bases. The CDR3 length is 15 residues. Per the germline V gene, CDR1 is SGHRS and CDR2 is YFSETQ. The V and J ends lost 7 bases and 7 bases, in that order; junction bases with no gene match: 13. The CDR3 is CASRQGMEFSGELFF. CDR3 in DNA: TGCGCCAGCCGACAGGGTATGGAGTTTAGCGGGGAGCTGTTTTTT.

The chain joins TRBV7-8 to TRBJ2-1; 13 positions agree with TRBD2. The CDR3 contains 18 residues. Germline CDR1 SGHVS, CDR2 FQNEAQ. Losses at the gene ends were 5 bases for V and 0 bases for J; bases not matched to a gene: 7. Written as DNA, the CDR3 is TGTGCCAGCAGCAGGGGGACTAGCGGGGTTAGCTCCTACAATGAGCAGTTCTTC. Its translation: CASSRGTSGVSSYNEQFF.

The V call is TRBV23-1, the J call TRBJ2-7; D might be TRBD1 (5 bases). TRBV23-1 is annotated as an ORF whose role is uncertain. Trimming removed 0 bases at V and 5 bases at J, with 17 bases between. This CDR3 spans 16 amino acids. CDR3 protein: CASSQSSGHPPHEQYF. The CDR3 nucleotides read TGCGCCAGCAGTCAATCGTCCGGACATCCACCTCACGAGCAGTACTTC.

This sequence joins TRBV7-2 and TRBJ1-2, with TRBD1 as a possible D gene (5 bases). The germline V and J ends were trimmed by 5 bases and 3 bases, with 10 bases remaining between them. CDR1 SGHTA and CDR2 FQGNSA come from the germline V gene. This CDR3 has 13 residues. The DNA of the CDR3 is TGTGCCAGCAGCCCACCGACAGACTATGGCTACACCTTC. It encodes CASSPPTDYGYTF. Drawing the rest from reference TRBV7-2 and TRBJ1-2, the complete variable domain is GAGVSQSPSNKVTEKGKDVELRCDPISGHTALYWYRQSLGQGLEFLIYFQGNSAPDKSGLPSDRFSAERTGGSVSTLTIQRTQQEDSAVYLCASSPPTDYGYTFGSGTRLTVV.

This clone was seen a handful of times. The chain has TRBV5-1 and TRBJ1-6, with TRBD1 as a possible D gene (5 bases). The CDR3 is 13 residues long. Trimming shortened V by 3 bases and J by 9 bases, and 10 bases separated the two germline ends. Germline V gene lookup returns CDR1 SGHRS and CDR2 YFSETQ. The CDR3: CASSSEGSSPLHF. Written as DNA, the CDR3 is TGCGCCAGCAGCTCGGAGGGGTCTTCACCCCTCCACTTT.

This clone is a singleton in its sample. This chain uses TRBV28 with TRBJ1-1, with 9 nucleotides matching TRBD1. V dropped 5 bases and J dropped 1; count of bases not matched to a gene: 8. The CDR3 has 16 residues. The germline gives CDR1 MDHEN, CDR2 SYDVKM. In DNA form, the CDR3 reads TGTGCCAGCAGTCAGGGGGGGACAGGGCCGAACACTGAAGCTTTCTTT. Its protein product is CASSQGGTGPNTEAFF.

The V and J genes are TRBV27 and TRBJ1-2, with D tentatively TRBD1 (5 bases). V was cut by 4 bases and J by 1 base, with 16 bases left in between. CDR1 is MNHEY, CDR2 SMNVEV, per germline (reference sequence). CDR3 length: 16 residues. The DNA for the CDR3 is TGTGCCAGCAGTTCTCAGGGTCCAAGCTATAACTATGGCTACACCTTC. It translates to CASSSQGPSYNYGYTF.

This chain links TRBV3-1 (or the pseudogene TRBV3-2) with TRBJ1-2; the D is unclear. This CDR3 spans 15 amino acids. Germline V gene lookup returns CDR1 LGHDT and CDR2 YNNKEL (reference sequence). Trimming pared 4 bases from V and 2 bases from J, leaving 14 bases between. CDR3 DNA sequence: TGTGCCAGCAGCCCGCCGGGGAACTCCAACTATGGCTACACCTTC. The encoded protein is CASSPPGNSNYGYTF.

This clone was picked up a small number of times. The chain carries TRBV7-9 and TRBJ1-4; TRBD1 matches at 9 bases. The germline V gene encodes CDR1 SEHNR and CDR2 FQNEAQ (reference sequence). The trim removed 5 bases at V and 4 bases at J, leaving 11 bases unmatched. This CDR3 has 17 amino acids. This CDR3 reads CASSGPGQGRGNEKLFF. CDR3 in DNA: TGTGCCAGCAGCGGTCCCGGACAGGGGCGGGGTAATGAAAAACTGTTTTTT.

The chain combines TRBV5-1 with TRBJ2-1; tentatively, D is TRBD2 (6 bases). There are 13 residues in the CDR3. Looked up from germline, CDR1 is SGHRS and CDR2 is YFSETQ. The V end was cut by 4 bases, the J end by 7 bases, with 12 bases between. The CDR3 DNA is TGCGCCAGCAGCGTGGAGGGCGGGAATGAGCAGTTCTTC. The encoded protein is CASSVEGGNEQFF.

The chain carries TRBV5-6 and TRBJ2-7; D gene uncertain. Germline V lookup: CDR1 SGHDT, CDR2 YYEEEE. Trimming took 4 bases from V and 2 from J, leaving 10 bases between them. The CDR3 covers 13 residues. For the CDR3, the DNA is TGTGCCAGCAGCCCGAGACAAGCCTACGAGCAGTACTTC. Amino acids: CASSPRQAYEQYF.

J is TRBJ1-2 and V is TRBV19; D might be TRBD1 (5 bases). Germline V gene lookup returns CDR1 LNHDA and CDR2 SQIVND (reference sequence). The CDR3 totals 14 residues. Deletions cut 7 bases from V and 2 bases from J, with 14 bases between. This CDR3 reads CASTPMGRNYGYTF. In DNA form, the CDR3 reads TGTGCCAGTACCCCCATGGGGCGAAACTATGGCTACACCTTC.